One and the same sample provided the 4 T cell receptor beta chains below, sequenced in a study of blood T cell repertoires in COVID-19. Profiled with immunoSEQ multiplex PCR; TCRdb holds only in-frame clones, not every one. Here the sample spans under 250,000 clones, roughly 85% being singletons. The specimen was peripheral blood. The receptors come from a woman in her 70s with active or convalescent COVID-19.

This chain joins TRBV5-1 and TRBJ2-3, with D maybe TRBD1 (6 bases). The CDR3 is made up of 15 amino acids. The V end lost 4 bases, the J end lost 1 base, and 13 bases lay between the germline ends. Germline lookup yields CDR1 SGHRS and CDR2 YFSETQ. CDR3 loop: CASSKGDTRTDTQYF. As DNA, the CDR3 is TGCGCCAGCAGCAAAGGGGACACCCGCACAGATACGCAGTATTTT.

The chain couples TRBV2 to TRBJ2-2, with a weak D call TRBD2 (5 bases). Germline V CDR1 and CDR2: SNHLY, FYNNEI. There are 16 residues in the CDR3. V was trimmed by 7 bases and J by 2 bases, leaving 17 bases between them. The CDR3 here is CASKRPGNINTGELFF. The CDR3 nucleotides read TGTGCCAGCAAAAGGCCGGGGAACATCAACACCGGGGAGCTGTTTTTT.

The V call is TRBV9, the J call TRBJ1-2; no reliable D call. Trimming pared 0 bases from V and 4 bases from J, leaving 16 bases between. Germline CDR1 and CDR2: SGDLS and YYNGEE. The CDR3 has 16 residues. The CDR3, as DNA: TGTGCCAGCAGCGTAGCTGGAACCGGGGAGGGCTATGGCTACACCTTC. Translating it yields CASSVAGTGEGYGYTF.

The J gene is TRBJ2-2, the V gene TRBV5-1; TRBD2 is a possible D gene (6 bases). This CDR3 region has 16 residues. Trimming cost V 4 bases and J 2 bases, with 15 bases left between them. Per germline, CDR1 SGHRS and CDR2 YFSETQ. DNA for the CDR3: TGCGCCAGCAGCCCTGGTGTGGGGGGTAACACCGGGGAGCTGTTTTTT. This gives the protein CASSPGVGGNTGELFF.